This T cell receptor beta chain appears in the sequencing data of a study of T cell responses to AZD1222 COVID-19 vaccine. Study-level findings and limits: Mostly white British, mostly female donors; authors suggested clonal diversity may be underestimated. Spike regions recognized by vaccine-associated CD4 TCRs spanned the protein, led by 160-218 and 743-854. Spike-specific TCR breadth and depth rose after two AZD1222 doses.

The study pooled second doses at about 4 or about 12 weeks. Germline CDR1 and CDR2: LGHNA and YSLEER. The CDR3 runs 15 residues. Trimming removed 2 bases at V and 3 bases at J, with 13 bases between. The count of this clone is one. The target antigen is unknown. The method was immunoSEQ multiplex PCR; TCRdb's version includes in-frame clones alone and lacks a portion of them. There are about 67,000 clones in the sample; about four fifths occur only once, and approximately 5.9% lies in the top ten. This sequence originates from an adult who received the AZD1222 COVID-19 vaccine. The chain links TRBV4-3 to TRBJ2-5; D is unclear. The specimen was peripheral blood, collected 28 days after the second AZD1222 dose. The CDR3 protein is CASSQREREEETQYF. The CDR3 DNA sequence: TGCGCCAGCAGCCAAAGGGAAAGAGAGGAAGAGACCCAGTACTTC.